These 24 T cell receptor beta chains were all obtained from the same sample, sequenced in a study of T cell changes during pregnancy in multiple sclerosis. Assay used: immunoSEQ multiplex PCR; TCRdb lists only in-frame clones, some missing. The sample consists of 70,000 to 95,000 clones, roughly 93% of them appearing once. The sequences come from peripheral blood, collected in the third trimester of pregnancy. The receptors shown here come from a female donor with multiple sclerosis, enrolled in a pregnancy study.

The CDR3 region is CASSNTRENNYGYTF. CDR3 nucleotide sequence: TGTGCCAGCTCAAACACCAGGGAAAACAACTATGGCTACACCTTC. The rearrangement links TRBV18 to TRBJ1-2; a possible D gene is TRBD1 (5 bases). Germline values: CDR1 KGHSH, CDR2 LQKENI. The CDR3 contains 15 residues. Trimming removed 5 bases at V and 2 bases at J, with 15 bases between.

The V and J genes are TRBV28 and TRBJ1-4, with TRBD1 identical over 8 bases. CDR1 and CDR2 from the germline V gene are MDHEN and SYDVKM. V dropped 8 bases and J dropped 1; count of bases not matched to a gene: 6. The CDR3 consists of 15 residues. The CDR3 DNA follows: TGTGCCAGCTCGACGGACAGGGAAACTAATGAAAAACTGTTTTTT. Translated: CASSTDRETNEKLFF.

DNA for the CDR3: TGTGCCAGCAGCTTTCAAAGAACGATAGGGTGGGGTACTAGTGAAGCTTTCTTT. This gives the protein CASSFQRTIGWGTSEAFF. The chain carries TRBV11-2 and TRBJ1-1; D unresolved. V lost 3 bases and J 7 bases, leaving 27 bases between the germline ends. The CDR3 spans 18 residues. Germline V CDR1 and CDR2: SGHAT, FQNNGV.

The chain employs TRBV7-2 and TRBJ2-1; 10 bases fit TRBD2. CDR3 length: 16 amino acids. V shed 4 bases, J shed 7 bases, and the junction held 10 bases outside the gene matches. CDR1 and CDR2 (germline): SGHTA, FQGNSA. CDR3 nucleotides: TGTGCCAGCAGCTCCTTAGCGGGAGGTTTTGGGAATGAGCAGTTCTTC. Protein: CASSSLAGGFGNEQFF.

The V gene is TRBV19, the J gene TRBJ1-4; D remains unclear. Between the trimmed V and J ends, which lost 1 base and 2 bases, there was a span of 5 bases. The CDR3 has 14 residues. Germline V gives CDR1 LNHDA, CDR2 SQIVND (reference sequence). CDR3 sequence: CASSIGATNEKLFF. In nucleotides, the CDR3 is TGTGCCAGTAGTATAGGGGCGACTAATGAAAAACTGTTTTTT.

The rearrangement joins TRBV6-5 to TRBJ2-6, with TRBD1 matching over 10 bases. The CDR3 has 15 residues. The junction had 5 bases not matched to a gene; V was cut back by 8 bases and J by 4 bases. From germline, CDR1 is MNHEY and CDR2 SVGAGI. The CDR3: CASGTGVLGANVLTF. The CDR3 region has the DNA TGTGCCAGCGGGACAGGGGTTCTGGGGGCCAACGTCCTGACTTTC.

The chain uses TRBV5-1 and TRBJ2-1; 9 nucleotides line up with TRBD1. CDR3 length: 21 residues. The germline V gene has CDR1 SGHRS and CDR2 YFSETQ. The J segment lost 0 bases and the V segment lost 4 bases, leaving 20 bases of the junction unmatched. The CDR3 sequence is CASSEPYTGGARIDSYNEQFF. The CDR3 DNA follows: TGCGCCAGCAGCGAGCCTTATACAGGGGGCGCTCGAATCGACTCCTACAATGAGCAGTTCTTC.

This chain links TRBV5-1 with TRBJ1-1, with D possibly being TRBD1 (6 bases). V was trimmed by 0 bases and J by 1 base, leaving 7 bases between them. The CDR3 has 14 residues. Germline V gene sequence: CDR1 SGHRS, CDR2 YFSETQ. CDR3 DNA: TGCGCCAGCAGCTTGGAAGGGGGGAACACTGAAGCTTTCTTT. Translated, it gives CASSLEGGNTEAFF.

In this sample, this clone turned up once. CDR3 amino acids: CASRGAGQETQYF. CDR3 sequence (DNA): TGTGCCAGCAGGGGAGCCGGACAAGAGACCCAGTACTTC. The V gene is TRBV7-6, the J gene TRBJ2-5; possibly TRBD2 for D (5 bases). Germline CDR1 reads SGHVS; CDR2 reads FNYEAQ. V was shortened by 6 bases and J by 2 bases, with 10 bases between the two germline ends. The CDR3 extends over 13 amino acids.

V usage is TRBV6-1 and J usage is TRBJ2-5; 7 bases are shared with TRBD2. Losses at the gene ends were 4 bases for V and 5 bases for J; bases not matched to a gene: 10. The CDR3 length is 15 residues. Germline V gene sequence: CDR1 MNHNS, CDR2 SASEGT. CDR3 sequence reads: CASSGRLAASETQYF. The CDR3, as DNA: TGTGCCAGCAGTGGGAGACTAGCAGCGAGCGAGACCCAGTACTTC.

The CDR3 here is CASSPSTAGDVNGELFF. The CDR3 nucleotides are TGTGCCAGCAGTCCCTCCACAGCGGGAGATGTTAACGGGGAGCTGTTTTTT. The V and J genes are TRBV28 and TRBJ2-2, with TRBD2 matching over 8 bases. CDR1 MDHEN and CDR2 SYDVKM come from the germline V gene. The V segment lost 5 bases and the J segment 7 bases; nucleotides outside the gene matches: 15. The CDR3 totals 17 residues.

The genes are TRBV6-1 and TRBJ2-2; TRBD1 agrees at 8 bases. Losses at the gene ends were 8 bases for V and 6 bases for J; bases not matched to a gene: 8. Germline V gene sequence: CDR1 MNHNS, CDR2 SASEGT. The CDR3 has 14 residues. CDR3 region: CASRDRPSPGELFF. For the CDR3, the DNA is TGTGCCAGCCGGGACAGGCCCTCACCCGGGGAGCTGTTTTTT.

The chain links TRBV14 to TRBJ2-7; 7 positions agree with TRBD1. CDR1 SGHDN and CDR2 FVKESK come from the germline V gene. Trimming took 0 bases from V and 7 from J; bases not matched to a gene: 9. CDR3 size: 15 residues. CDR3 bases: TGTGCCAGCAGCCAAGATAGGGGGCGGTCTGGGGAGCAGTACTTC. Its protein is CASSQDRGRSGEQYF.

The chain combines TRBV4-1 with TRBJ2-1, with 12 bases that match TRBD2. Trimming cost V 5 bases and J 7 bases; bases outside gene matches: 3. The CDR3 extends over 14 amino acids. CDR1 MGHRA and CDR2 YSYEKL come from the germline V gene. The CDR3 DNA sequence: TGCGCCAGCAGCTCTGGGACTAGCGGGAATGAGCAGTTCTTC. This translates into CASSSGTSGNEQFF.

The rearrangement uses TRBV10-3 and TRBJ2-5; 9 nucleotides agree with TRBD2. The CDR3 has 19 amino acids. The junction had 12 bases not matched to a gene; V was cut back by 0 bases and J by 1 base. Germline V gene lookup returns CDR1 ENHRY and CDR2 SYGVKD. Here the CDR3 DNA reads TGTGCCATCAGTGAGTCGCGGGTAGCGGGGGACCTACTCCAAGAGACCCAGTACTTC. Protein sequence: CAISESRVAGDLLQETQYF.

The chain links TRBV21-1 to TRBJ2-7; no check of the table's D call, TRBD1, against the DNA was made. TRBV21-1 is classified as a pseudogene. The CDR3 spans 18 residues. The CDR3 region is CASSGIGDRGPSSYEQYF. The DNA of the CDR3 is TGTGCCAGCAGCGGTATAGGGGACAGGGGCCCCAGCTCCTACGAGCAGTACTTC.

The chain carries TRBV30 and TRBJ2-7, with TRBD2 matching 7 bases. This CDR3 is built from 13 residues. Trimming removed 5 bases from V and 0 bases from J; junction bases left unmatched: 4. CDR1 and CDR2 (germline): GTSNPN, SVGIG (reference sequence). The CDR3 region has the DNA TGTGCCTGGCAGGTAGCGGGCTCCTACGAGCAGTACTTC. Protein: CAWQVAGSYEQYF.

The rearrangement links TRBV4-1 to TRBJ2-1; the D is unclear. Germline CDR1 MGHRA, CDR2 YSYEKL. V was pared by 5 bases and J by 9 bases, with 14 bases between. The CDR3 is 13 residues long. The CDR3 here is CASSVRLESEQFF. In DNA form, the CDR3 reads TGCGCCAGCAGCGTCCGACTTGAGAGTGAGCAGTTCTTC.

This clone was observed a single time. This chain links TRBV7-2 with TRBJ2-3; a weak D match, TRBD2 (6 bases). CDR1 is SGHTA, CDR2 FQGNSA, per germline. Trimming cost V 5 bases and J 4 bases, with 16 bases left between them. The CDR3 runs 15 residues. The DNA of the CDR3 is TGTGCCAGCAGCCTGTACACTAGCTTCCCAGATACGCAGTATTTT. Translating gives CASSLYTSFPDTQYF.

The chain joins TRBV5-4 to TRBJ2-4, with 10 bases aligning to TRBD2. The V segment lost 0 bases and the J segment 8 bases; nucleotides outside the gene matches: 8. Germline CDR1 is SGHNT and CDR2 is YYREEE (reference sequence). The CDR3 runs to 16 residues. The CDR3, as DNA: TGTGCCAGCAGCTTGGGACTAGCGGGCGCGAAGGACATTCAGTACTTC. Translation gives CASSLGLAGAKDIQYF.

This sequence joins TRBV5-4 and TRBJ2-1; 11 bases are shared with TRBD2. The length of the CDR3 is 17 residues. With 0 bases clipped from V and 7 bases from J, the junction kept 9 bases outside the gene matches. Germline CDR1 is SGHNT and CDR2 is YYREEE (reference sequence). The CDR3 bases are TGTGCCAGCAGCTTGGCCTTTACTAGCGGGAGTCGTAATGAGCAGTTCTTC. This gives the protein CASSLAFTSGSRNEQFF.

V usage is TRBV12-5 and J usage is TRBJ2-3, with 7 bases matching TRBD2. CDR3 length: 14 amino acids. V lost 3 bases to trimming and J lost 3 bases; unmatched junction nucleotides: 3. The germline V gene has CDR1 LGHNT and CDR2 FRNRAP. CDR3 DNA: TGTGCTAGTGGTTTTAGCGGGCGTACAGATACGCAGTATTTT. This gives the protein CASGFSGRTDTQYF.

The gene calls are TRBV5-1 and TRBJ2-5, with a tentative D call TRBD2 (6 bases). Germline V gives CDR1 SGHRS, CDR2 YFSETQ. The ends were cut back, 5 bases at V and 1 base at J, with 15 bases in the middle. The CDR3 has 15 amino acids. Here the CDR3 DNA reads TGCGCCAGCAGGCCGGGACTTCCGGGCCAAGAGACCCAGTACTTC. This codes for CASRPGLPGQETQYF.

V and J are TRBV11-2 and TRBJ2-5; 7 bases align to TRBD1. V lost 4 bases and J lost 1; bases outside the gene matches: 6. The CDR3 contains 15 residues. Germline CDR1 reads SGHAT; CDR2 reads FQNNGV. The CDR3 DNA sequence: TGTGCCAGCAGCTCGGGACAGTCGTTCCAAGAGACCCAGTACTTC. Protein: CASSSGQSFQETQYF. The full variable domain, in which reference TRBV11-2 and TRBJ2-5 provide the parts outside the CDR3, is EAGVAQSPRYKIIEKRQSVAFWCNPISGHATLYWYQQILGQGPKLLIQFQNNGVVDDSQLPKDRFSAERLKGVDSTLKIQPAKLEDSAVYLCASSSGQSFQETQYFGPGTRLLVL.